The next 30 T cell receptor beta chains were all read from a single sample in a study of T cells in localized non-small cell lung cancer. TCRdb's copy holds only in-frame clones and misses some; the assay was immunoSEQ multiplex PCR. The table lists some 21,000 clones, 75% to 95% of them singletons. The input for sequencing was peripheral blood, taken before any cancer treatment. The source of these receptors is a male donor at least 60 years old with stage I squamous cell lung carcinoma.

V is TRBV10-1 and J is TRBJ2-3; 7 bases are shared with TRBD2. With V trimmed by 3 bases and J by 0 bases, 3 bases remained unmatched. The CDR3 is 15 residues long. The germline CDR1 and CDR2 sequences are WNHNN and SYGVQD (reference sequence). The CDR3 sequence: CASSELATSTDTQYF. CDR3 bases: TGCGCCAGCAGTGAACTAGCGACTAGCACAGATACGCAGTATTTT.

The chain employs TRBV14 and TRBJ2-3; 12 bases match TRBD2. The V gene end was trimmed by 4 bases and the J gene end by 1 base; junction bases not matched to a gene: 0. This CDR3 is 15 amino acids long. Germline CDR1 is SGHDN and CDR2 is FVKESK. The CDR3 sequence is CASSRTSGGTDTQYF. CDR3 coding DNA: TGTGCCAGCAGCCGGACTAGCGGGGGCACAGATACGCAGTATTTT. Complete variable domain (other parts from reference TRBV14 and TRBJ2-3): EAGVTQFPSHSVIEKGQTVTLRCDPISGHDNLYWYRRVMGKEIKFLLHFVKESKQDESGMPNNRFLAERTGGTYSTLKVQPAELEDSGVYFCASSRTSGGTDTQYFGPGTRLTVL.

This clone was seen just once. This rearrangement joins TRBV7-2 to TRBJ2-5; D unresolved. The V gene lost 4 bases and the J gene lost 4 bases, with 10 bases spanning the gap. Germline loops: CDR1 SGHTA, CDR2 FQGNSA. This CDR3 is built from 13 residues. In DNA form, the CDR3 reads TGTGCCAGCAGCTCCCCCGCCCGAGAGACCCAGTACTTC. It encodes CASSSPARETQYF.

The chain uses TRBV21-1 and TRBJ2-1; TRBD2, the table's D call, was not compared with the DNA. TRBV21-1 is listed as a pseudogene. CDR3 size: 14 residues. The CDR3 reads CASSCPDCYNEQFF. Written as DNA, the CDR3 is TGTGCCAGCAGCTGCCCCGACTGCTACAATGAGCAGTTCTTC.

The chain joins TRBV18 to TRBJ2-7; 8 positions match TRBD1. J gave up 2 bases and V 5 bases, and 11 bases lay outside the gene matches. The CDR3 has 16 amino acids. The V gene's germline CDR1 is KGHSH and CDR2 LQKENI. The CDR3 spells CASSTTLGQGPYEQYF. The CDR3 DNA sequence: TGTGCCAGCTCAACAACACTCGGACAGGGCCCCTACGAGCAGTACTTC.

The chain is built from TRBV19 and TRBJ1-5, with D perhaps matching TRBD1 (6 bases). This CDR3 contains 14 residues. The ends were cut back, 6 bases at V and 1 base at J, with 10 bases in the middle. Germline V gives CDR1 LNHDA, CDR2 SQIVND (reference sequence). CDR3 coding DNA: TGTGCCAGTAGCCCACAGGGAAGCAATCAGCCCCAGCATTTT. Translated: CASSPQGSNQPQHF.

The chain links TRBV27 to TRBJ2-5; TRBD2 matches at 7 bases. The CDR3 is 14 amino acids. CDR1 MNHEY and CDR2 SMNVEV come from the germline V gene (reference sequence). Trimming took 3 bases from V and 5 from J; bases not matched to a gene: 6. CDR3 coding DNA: TGTGCCAGCAGTTTGGCGGGAGCGGTTGAGACCCAGTACTTC. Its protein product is CASSLAGAVETQYF.

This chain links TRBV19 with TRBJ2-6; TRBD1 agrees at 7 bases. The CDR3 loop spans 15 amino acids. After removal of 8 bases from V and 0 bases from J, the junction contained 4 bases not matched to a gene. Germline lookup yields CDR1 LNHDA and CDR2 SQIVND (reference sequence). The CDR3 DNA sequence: TGTGCCAGTGGGGACAGAAACTCTGGGGCCAACGTCCTGACTTTC. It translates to CASGDRNSGANVLTF.

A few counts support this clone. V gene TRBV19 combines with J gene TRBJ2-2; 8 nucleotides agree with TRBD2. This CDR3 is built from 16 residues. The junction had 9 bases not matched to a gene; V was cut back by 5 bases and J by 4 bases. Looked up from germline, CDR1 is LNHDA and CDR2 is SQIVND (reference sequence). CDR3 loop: CASSPRGGTVTGELFF. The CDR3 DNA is TGTGCCAGTAGTCCACGGGGGGGCACGGTCACCGGGGAGCTGTTTTTT. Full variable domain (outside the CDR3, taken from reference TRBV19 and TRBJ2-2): DGGITQSPKYLFRKEGQNVTLSCEQNLNHDAMYWYRQDPGQGLRLIYYSQIVNDFQKGDIAEGYSVSREKKESFPLTVTSAQKNPTAFYLCASSPRGGTVTGELFFGEGSRLTVL.

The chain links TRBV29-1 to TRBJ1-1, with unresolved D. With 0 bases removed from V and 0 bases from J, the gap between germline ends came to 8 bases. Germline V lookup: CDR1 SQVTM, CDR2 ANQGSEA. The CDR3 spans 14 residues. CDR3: CSVEDRLLNTEAFF. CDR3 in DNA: TGCAGCGTTGAAGATCGACTATTGAACACTGAAGCTTTCTTT.

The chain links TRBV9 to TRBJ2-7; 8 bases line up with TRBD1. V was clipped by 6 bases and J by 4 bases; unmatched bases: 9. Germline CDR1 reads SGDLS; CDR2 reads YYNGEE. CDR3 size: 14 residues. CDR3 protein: CASNPTGDSYEQYF. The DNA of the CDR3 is TGTGCCAGCAACCCGACAGGGGATTCGTACGAGCAGTACTTC.

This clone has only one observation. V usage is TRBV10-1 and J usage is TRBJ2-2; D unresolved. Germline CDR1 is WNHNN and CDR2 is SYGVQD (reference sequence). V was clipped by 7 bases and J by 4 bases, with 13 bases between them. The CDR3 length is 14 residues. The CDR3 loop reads CASTGPLRTGELFF. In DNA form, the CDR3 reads TGCGCCAGCACTGGACCTCTTCGCACCGGGGAGCTGTTTTTT.

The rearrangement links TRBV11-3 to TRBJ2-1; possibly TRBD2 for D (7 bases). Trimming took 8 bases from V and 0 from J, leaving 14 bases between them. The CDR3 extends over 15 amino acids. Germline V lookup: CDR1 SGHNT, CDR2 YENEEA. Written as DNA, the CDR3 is TGTGCCAGCGGCCGAGGGGGGGTCTCCTACAATGAGCAGTTCTTC. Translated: CASGRGGVSYNEQFF.

In nucleotides, the CDR3 is TGTGCCAGCAGCTCCCCTCGAGGGGGACACCTTTCGGGAAACACCATATATTTT. Protein: CASSSPRGGHLSGNTIYF. This chain uses TRBV9 with TRBJ1-3; possible D gene TRBD1, 6 bases. The CDR3 has 18 residues. The V end lost 4 bases, the J end lost 4 bases, and 24 bases lay between the germline ends. The germline CDR1 and CDR2 sequences are SGDLS and YYNGEE. Drawing the rest from reference TRBV9 and TRBJ1-3, the complete variable domain is DSGVTQTPKHLITATGQRVTLRCSPRSGDLSVYWYQQSLDQGLQFLIQYYNGEERAKGNILERFSAQQFPDLHSELNLSSLELGDSALYFCASSSPRGGHLSGNTIYFGEGSWLTVV.

The DNA of the CDR3 is TGTGCCAGCAGCAAAGCGGGAGACCCCTACGAGCAGTACTTC. This codes for CASSKAGDPYEQYF. The chain employs TRBV13 and TRBJ2-7, with TRBD2 identical over 8 bases. Germline loops: CDR1 PRHDT, CDR2 FYEKMQ (reference sequence). The length of the CDR3 is 14 residues. V dropped 5 bases and J dropped 2; count of bases not matched to a gene: 5.

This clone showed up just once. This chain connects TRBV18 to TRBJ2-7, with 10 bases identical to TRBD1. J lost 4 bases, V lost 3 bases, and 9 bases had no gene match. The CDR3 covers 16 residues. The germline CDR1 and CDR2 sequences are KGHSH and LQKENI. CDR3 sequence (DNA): TGTGCCAGCTCACCGGGACCCGGACAGGGGGTTTACGAGCAGTACTTC. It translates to CASSPGPGQGVYEQYF. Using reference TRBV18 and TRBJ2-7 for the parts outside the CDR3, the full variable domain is NAGVMQNPRHLVRRRGQEARLRCSPMKGHSHVYWYRQLPEEGLKFMVYLQKENIIDESGMPKERFSAEFPKEGPSILRIQQVVRGDSAAYFCASSPGPGQGVYEQYFGPGTRLTVT.

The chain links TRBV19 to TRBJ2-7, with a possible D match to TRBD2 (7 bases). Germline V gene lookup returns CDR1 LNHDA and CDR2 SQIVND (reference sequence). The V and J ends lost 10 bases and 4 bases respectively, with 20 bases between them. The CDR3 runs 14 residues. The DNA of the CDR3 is TGTGCCACCGGGCGACGGGGGGCGCTTTACGAGCAGTACTTC. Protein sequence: CATGRRGALYEQYF.

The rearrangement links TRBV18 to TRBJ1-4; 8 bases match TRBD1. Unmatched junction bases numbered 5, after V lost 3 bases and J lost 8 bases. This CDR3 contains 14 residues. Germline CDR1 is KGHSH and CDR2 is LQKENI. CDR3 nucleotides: TGTGCCAGCTCACCCTTGACAGGGGAGGAAAAACTGTTTTTT. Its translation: CASSPLTGEEKLFF.

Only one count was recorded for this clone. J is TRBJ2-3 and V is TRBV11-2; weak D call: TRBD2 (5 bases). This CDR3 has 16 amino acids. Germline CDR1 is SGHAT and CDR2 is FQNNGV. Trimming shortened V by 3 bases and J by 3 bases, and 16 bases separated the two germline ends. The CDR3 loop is CASSLRTPTVTDTQYF. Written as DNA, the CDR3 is TGTGCCAGCAGCTTGCGGACTCCGACCGTGACAGATACGCAGTATTTT.

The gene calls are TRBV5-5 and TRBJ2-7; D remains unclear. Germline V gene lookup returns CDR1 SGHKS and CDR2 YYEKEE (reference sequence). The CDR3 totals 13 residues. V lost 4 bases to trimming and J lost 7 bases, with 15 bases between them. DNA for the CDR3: TGTGCCAGCAGCGCCCTTCTGGTCCTTGAGCAGTACTTC. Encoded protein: CASSALLVLEQYF.

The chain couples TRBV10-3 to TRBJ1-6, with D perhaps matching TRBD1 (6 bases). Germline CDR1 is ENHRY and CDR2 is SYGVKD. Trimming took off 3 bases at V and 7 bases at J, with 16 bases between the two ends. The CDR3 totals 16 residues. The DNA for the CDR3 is TGTGCCATCAGTGACTGGCCGGCAGGGGACAATTCACCCCTCCACTTT. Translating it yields CAISDWPAGDNSPLHF.

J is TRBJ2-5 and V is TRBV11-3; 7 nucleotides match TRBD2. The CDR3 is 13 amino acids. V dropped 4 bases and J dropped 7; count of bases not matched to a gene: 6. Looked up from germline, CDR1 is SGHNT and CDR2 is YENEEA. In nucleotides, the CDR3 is TGTGCCAGCAGCTCGGGAGGCTGGGGGACCCAGTACTTC. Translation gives CASSSGGWGTQYF.

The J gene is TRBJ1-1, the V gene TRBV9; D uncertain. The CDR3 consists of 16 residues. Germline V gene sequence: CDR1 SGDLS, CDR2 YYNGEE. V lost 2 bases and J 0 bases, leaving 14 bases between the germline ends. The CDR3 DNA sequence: TGTGCCAGCAGCGTCGGGCAGCACAATATGAACACTGAAGCTTTCTTT. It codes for CASSVGQHNMNTEAFF.

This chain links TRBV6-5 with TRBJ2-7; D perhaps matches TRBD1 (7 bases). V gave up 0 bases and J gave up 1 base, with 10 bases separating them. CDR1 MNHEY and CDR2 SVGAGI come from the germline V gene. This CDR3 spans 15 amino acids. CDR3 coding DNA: TGTGCCAGCAGTTACTCCCAGGGGGGATCCTACGAGCAGTACTTC. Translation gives CASSYSQGGSYEQYF.

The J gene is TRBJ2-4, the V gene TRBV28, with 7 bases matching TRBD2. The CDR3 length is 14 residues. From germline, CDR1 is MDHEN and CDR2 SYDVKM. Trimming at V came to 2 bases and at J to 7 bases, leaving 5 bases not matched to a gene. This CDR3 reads CASSLAGEANIQYF. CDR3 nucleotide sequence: TGTGCCAGCAGTTTAGCGGGAGAGGCGAACATTCAGTACTTC.

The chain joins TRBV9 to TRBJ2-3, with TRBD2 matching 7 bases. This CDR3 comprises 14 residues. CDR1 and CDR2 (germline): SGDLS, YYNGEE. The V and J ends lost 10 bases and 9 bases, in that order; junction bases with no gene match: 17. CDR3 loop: CALKLEGGARTQYF. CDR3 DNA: TGTGCCCTCAAGTTGGAGGGAGGGGCGAGGACGCAGTATTTT.

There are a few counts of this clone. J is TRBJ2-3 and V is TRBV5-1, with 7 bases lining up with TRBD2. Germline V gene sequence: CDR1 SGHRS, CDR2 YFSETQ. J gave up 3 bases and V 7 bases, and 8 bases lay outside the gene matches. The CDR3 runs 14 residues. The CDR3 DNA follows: TGCGCCAGCGGCCTGGGGGAGGGAACAGATACGCAGTATTTT. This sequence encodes CASGLGEGTDTQYF.

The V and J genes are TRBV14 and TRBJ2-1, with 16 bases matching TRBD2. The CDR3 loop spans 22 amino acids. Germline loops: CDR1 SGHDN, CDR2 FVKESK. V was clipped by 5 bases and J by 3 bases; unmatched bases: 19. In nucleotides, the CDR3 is TGTGCCAGCAGCTCGCCGGGGGATCCGGGACTAGCGGGAGGGACGCTCTACAATGAGCAGTTCTTC. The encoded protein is CASSSPGDPGLAGGTLYNEQFF.

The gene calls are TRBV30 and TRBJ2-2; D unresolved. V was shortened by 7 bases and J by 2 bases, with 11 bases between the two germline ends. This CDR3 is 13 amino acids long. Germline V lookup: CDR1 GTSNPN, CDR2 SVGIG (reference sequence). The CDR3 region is CASLRPNTGELFF. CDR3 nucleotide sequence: TGTGCCTCCCTCCGTCCAAACACCGGGGAGCTGTTTTTT.

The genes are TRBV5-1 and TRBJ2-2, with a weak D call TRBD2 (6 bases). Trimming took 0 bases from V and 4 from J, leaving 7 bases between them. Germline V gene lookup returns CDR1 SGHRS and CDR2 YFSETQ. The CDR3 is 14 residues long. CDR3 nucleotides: TGCGCCAGCAGCTTGGGGGACTCCACCGGGGAGCTGTTTTTT. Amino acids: CASSLGDSTGELFF.